This entry concerns a single TCR beta chain. The data were produced by immunoSEQ multiplex PCR, yet TCRdb's version contains in-frame clones alone and is incomplete. The sample has about 670,000 clones, about 78% seen once. These data originate in a study of shared clonotypes between healthy human individuals. Trimming removed 0 bases from V and 4 bases from J, with 13 bases in between. The CDR3 is 17 amino acids. Germline CDR1 WNHNN, CDR2 SYGVQD (reference sequence). This chain links TRBV10-1 with TRBJ2-6, with a tentative D call TRBD1 (6 bases). Sample: memory CD4+ T cells sorted from blood. Subset: CD45RA-negative fraction. The origin of this receptor is a woman in her 30s in good health. The CDR3 DNA reads TGCGCCAGCAGTGAGTCCCGACAGGCGGCGGGGGCCAACGTCCTGACTTTC. It codes for CASSESRQAAGANVLTF.